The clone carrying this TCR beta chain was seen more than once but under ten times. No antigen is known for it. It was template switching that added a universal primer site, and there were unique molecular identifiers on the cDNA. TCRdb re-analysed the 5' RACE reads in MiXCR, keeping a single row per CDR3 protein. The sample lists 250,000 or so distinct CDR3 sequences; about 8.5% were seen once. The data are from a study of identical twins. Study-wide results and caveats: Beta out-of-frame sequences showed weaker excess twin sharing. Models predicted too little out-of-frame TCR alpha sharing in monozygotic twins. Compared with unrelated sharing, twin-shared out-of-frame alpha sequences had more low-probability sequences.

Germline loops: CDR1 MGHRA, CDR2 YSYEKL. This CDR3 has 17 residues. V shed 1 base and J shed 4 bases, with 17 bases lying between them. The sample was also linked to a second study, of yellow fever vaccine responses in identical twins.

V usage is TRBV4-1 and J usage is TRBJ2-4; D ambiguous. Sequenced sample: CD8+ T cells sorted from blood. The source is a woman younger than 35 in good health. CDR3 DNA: TGCGCCAGCAGCCAAGCACCCGCTGGGCGGAATAAAAACATTCAGTACTTC. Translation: CASSQAPAGRNKNIQYF.